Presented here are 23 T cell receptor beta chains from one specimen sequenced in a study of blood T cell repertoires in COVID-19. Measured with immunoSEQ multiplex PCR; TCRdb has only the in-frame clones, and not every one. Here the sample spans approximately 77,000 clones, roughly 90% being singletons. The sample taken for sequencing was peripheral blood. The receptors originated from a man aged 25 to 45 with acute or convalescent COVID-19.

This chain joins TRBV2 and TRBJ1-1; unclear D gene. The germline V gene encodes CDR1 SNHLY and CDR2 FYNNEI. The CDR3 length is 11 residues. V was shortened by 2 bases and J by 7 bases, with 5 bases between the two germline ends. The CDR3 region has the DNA TGTGCCAGCAGTGAAACCTATGAAGCTTTCTTT. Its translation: CASSETYEAFF.

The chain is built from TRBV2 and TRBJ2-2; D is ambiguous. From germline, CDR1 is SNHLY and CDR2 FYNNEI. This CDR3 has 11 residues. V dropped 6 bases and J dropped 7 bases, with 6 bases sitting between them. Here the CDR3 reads CASRISGELFF. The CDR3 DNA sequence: TGTGCCAGCAGGATCAGCGGGGAGCTGTTTTTT.

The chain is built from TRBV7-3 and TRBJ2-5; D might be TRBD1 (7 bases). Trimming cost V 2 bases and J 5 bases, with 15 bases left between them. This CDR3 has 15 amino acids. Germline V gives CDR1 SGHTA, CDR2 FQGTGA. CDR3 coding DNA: TGTGCCAGCAGCTTAGGAGGAGGGGGCGAGGAGACCCAGTACTTC. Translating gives CASSLGGGGEETQYF.

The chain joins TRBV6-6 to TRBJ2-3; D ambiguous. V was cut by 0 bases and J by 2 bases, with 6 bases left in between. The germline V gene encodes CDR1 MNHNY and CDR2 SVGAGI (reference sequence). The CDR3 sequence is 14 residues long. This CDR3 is CASSYSVATDTQYF. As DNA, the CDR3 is TGTGCCAGCAGTTACTCAGTGGCCACAGATACGCAGTATTTT.

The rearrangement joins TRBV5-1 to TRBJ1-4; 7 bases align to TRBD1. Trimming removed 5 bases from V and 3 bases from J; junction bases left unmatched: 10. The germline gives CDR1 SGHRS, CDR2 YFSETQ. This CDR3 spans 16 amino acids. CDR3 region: CASSFSYGTANEKLFF. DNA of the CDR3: TGCGCCAGCAGTTTCTCGTACGGGACAGCTAATGAAAAACTGTTTTTT.

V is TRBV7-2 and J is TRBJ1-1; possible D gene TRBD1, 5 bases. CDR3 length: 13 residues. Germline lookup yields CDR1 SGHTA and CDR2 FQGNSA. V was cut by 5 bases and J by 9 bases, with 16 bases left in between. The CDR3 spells CASSMGPGQKAFF. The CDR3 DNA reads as TGTGCCAGCAGCATGGGCCCAGGGCAAAAAGCTTTCTTT. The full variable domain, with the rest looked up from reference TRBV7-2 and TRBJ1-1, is GAGVSQSPSNKVTEKGKDVELRCDPISGHTALYWYRQSLGQGLEFLIYFQGNSAPDKSGLPSDRFSAERTGGSVSTLTIQRTQQEDSAVYLCASSMGPGQKAFFGQGTRLTVV.

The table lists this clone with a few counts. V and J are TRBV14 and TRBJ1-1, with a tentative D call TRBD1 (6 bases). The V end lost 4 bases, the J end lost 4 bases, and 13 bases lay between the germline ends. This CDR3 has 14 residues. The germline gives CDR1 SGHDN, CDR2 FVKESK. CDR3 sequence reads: CASSRYTGITEAFF. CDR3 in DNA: TGTGCCAGCAGCCGATATACAGGGATCACTGAAGCTTTCTTT.

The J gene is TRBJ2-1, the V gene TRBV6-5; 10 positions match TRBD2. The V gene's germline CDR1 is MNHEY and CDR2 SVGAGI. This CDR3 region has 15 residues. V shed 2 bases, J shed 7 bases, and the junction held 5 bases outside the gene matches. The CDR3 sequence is CASSYASGSGNEQFF. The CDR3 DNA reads TGTGCCAGCAGTTACGCTAGCGGGAGCGGAAATGAGCAGTTCTTC.

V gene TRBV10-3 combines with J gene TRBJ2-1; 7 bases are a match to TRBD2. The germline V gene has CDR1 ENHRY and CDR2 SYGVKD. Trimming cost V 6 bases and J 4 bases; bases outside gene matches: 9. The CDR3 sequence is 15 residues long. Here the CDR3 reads CAIRGIAGGYNEQFF. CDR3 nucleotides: TGTGCCATCAGGGGAATAGCGGGTGGGTACAATGAGCAGTTCTTC.

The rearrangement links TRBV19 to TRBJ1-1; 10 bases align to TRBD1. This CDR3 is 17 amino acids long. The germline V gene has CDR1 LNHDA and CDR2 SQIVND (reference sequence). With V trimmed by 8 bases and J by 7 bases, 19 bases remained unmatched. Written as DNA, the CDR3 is TGTGCCAGTTCAACTAGAGGGCTGACAGGGGGCATGGGTGAAGCTTTCTTT. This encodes CASSTRGLTGGMGEAFF.

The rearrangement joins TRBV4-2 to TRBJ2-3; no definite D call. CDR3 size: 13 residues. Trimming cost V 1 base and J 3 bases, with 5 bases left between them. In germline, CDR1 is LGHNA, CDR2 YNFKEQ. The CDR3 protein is CASSQGSTDTQYF. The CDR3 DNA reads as TGTGCCAGCAGCCAAGGTTCTACAGATACGCAGTATTTT.

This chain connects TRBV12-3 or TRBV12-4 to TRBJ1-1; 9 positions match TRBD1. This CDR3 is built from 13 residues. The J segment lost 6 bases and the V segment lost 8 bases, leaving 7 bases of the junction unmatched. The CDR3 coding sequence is TGTGCCAGCGGTAGACAGGGGGTCTCTGAAGCTTTCTTT. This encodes CASGRQGVSEAFF.

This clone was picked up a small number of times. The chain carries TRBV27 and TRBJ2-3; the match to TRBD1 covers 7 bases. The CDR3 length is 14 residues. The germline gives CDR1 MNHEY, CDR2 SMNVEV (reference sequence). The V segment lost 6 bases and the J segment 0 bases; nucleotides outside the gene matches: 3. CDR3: CASSNRGSTDTQYF. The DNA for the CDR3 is TGTGCCAGCAGCAACAGGGGTAGCACAGATACGCAGTATTTT.

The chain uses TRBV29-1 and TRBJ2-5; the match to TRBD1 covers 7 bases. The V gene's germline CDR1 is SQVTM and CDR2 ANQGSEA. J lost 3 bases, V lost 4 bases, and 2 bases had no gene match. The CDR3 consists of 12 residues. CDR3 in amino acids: CSVGDRKETQYF. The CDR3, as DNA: TGCAGCGTTGGGGACAGAAAAGAGACCCAGTACTTC. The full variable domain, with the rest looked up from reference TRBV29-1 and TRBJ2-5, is SAVISQKPSRDICQRGTSLTIQCQVDSQVTMMFWYRQQPGQSLTLIATANQGSEATYESGFVIDKFPISRPNLTFSTLTVSNMSPEDSSIYLCSVGDRKETQYFGPGTRLLVL.

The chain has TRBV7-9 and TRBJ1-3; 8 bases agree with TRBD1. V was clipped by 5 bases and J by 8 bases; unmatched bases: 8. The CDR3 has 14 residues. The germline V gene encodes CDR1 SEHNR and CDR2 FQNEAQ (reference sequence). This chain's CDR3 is CASSAGQGIHTIYF. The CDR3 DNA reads TGTGCCAGCAGCGCAGGACAGGGAATACACACCATATATTTT. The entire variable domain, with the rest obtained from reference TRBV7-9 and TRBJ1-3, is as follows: DTGVSQNPRHKITKRGQNVTFRCDPISEHNRLYWYRQTLGQGPEFLTYFQNEAQLEKSRLLSDRFSAERPKGSFSTLEIQRTEQGDSAMYLCASSAGQGIHTIYFGEGSWLTVV.

CDR3 residues: CASSQDTPDRGQLGGYTF. For the CDR3, the DNA is TGCGCCAGCAGCCAAGATACCCCCGACAGGGGGCAACTAGGAGGCTACACCTTC. The chain couples TRBV4-1 to TRBJ1-2; 10 nucleotides agree with TRBD1. Losses at the gene ends were 0 bases for V and 8 bases for J; bases not matched to a gene: 15. CDR3 length: 18 amino acids. From germline, CDR1 is MGHRA and CDR2 YSYEKL.

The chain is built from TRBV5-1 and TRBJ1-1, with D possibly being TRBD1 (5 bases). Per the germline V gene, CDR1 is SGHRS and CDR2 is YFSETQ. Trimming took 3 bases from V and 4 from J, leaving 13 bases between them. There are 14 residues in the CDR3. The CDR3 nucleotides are TGCGCCAGCAGCTACGATCAAAGGGGCACTGAAGCTTTCTTT. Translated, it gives CASSYDQRGTEAFF.

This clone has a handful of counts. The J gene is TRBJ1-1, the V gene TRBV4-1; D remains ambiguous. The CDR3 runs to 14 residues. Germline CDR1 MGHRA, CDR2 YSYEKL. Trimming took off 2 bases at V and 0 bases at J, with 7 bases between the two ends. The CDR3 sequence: CASSQTRVNTEAFF. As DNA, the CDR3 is TGCGCCAGCAGCCAAACCCGGGTGAACACTGAAGCTTTCTTT.

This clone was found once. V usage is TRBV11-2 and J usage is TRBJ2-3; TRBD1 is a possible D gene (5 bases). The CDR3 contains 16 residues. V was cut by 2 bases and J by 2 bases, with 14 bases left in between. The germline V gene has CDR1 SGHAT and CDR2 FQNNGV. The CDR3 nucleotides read TGTGCCAGCAGCTTATTGGTCACAGGAGACACAGATACGCAGTATTTT. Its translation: CASSLLVTGDTDTQYF.

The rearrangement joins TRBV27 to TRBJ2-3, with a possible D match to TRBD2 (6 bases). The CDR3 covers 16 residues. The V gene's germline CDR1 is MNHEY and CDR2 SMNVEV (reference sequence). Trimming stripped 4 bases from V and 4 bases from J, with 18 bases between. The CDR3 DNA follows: TGTGCCAGCAGTTCTCGGGACTCCGGCTATTCAGATACGCAGTATTTT. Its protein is CASSSRDSGYSDTQYF.

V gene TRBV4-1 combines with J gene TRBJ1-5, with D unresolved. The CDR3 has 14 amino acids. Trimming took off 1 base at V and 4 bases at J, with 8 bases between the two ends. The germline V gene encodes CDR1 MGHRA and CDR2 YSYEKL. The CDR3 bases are TGCGCCAGCAGCCAAGTGGGCAGTAATCAGCCCCAGCATTTT. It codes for CASSQVGSNQPQHF.

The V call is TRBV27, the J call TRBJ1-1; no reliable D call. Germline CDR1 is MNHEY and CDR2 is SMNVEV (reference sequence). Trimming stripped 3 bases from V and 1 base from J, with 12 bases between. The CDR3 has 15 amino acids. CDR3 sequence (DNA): TGTGCCAGCAGTTTCGACTACAATAGGAACACTGAAGCTTTCTTT. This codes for CASSFDYNRNTEAFF.

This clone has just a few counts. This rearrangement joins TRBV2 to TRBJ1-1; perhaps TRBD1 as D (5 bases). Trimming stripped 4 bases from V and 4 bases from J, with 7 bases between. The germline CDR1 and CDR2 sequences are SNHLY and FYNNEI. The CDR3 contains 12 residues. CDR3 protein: CASSGRGTEAFF. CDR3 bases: TGTGCCAGCAGTGGAAGGGGCACTGAAGCTTTCTTT.